This is a list of T cell receptor beta chains from one sample in a study of blood T cells in healthy people across ages. TCRdb processed the 5' RACE reads anew with MiXCR; each CDR3 protein has one entry. The sample lists about 800,000 distinct CDR3 sequences, about 25% seen once, with approximately 4% in the top ten. The sample was also reused in another study, on T cells of mothers and their children.

The specimen was blood. The receptor set was obtained from a boy between 10 and 17 years old in good health. CDR3s include the opening cysteine and the closing phenylalanine or tryptophan. The D gene is left open where the match is weak. Rows may omit the clone size; those that give it use once, few, many or a size class.

clone_size: -; j_call: TRBJ2-1; v_call: TRBV29-1; d_call: TRBD2; cdr3_nt: TGCAGCGTTGAAAAAAGCGGGGGAAGGGATGAGCAGTTCTTC; cdr3_aa: CSVEKSGGRDEQFF
clone_size: -; j_call: TRBJ1-2; v_call: TRBV6-6; d_call: -; cdr3_nt: TGTGCCAGCAGAACCCTTACGGGGCCGATCTTC; cdr3_aa: CASRTLTGPIF
clone_size: -; j_call: TRBJ2-6; v_call: TRBV7-9; d_call: TRBD2; cdr3_nt: TGTGCCAGCAGCTCCTTGGGACTAGCGGGCGAGAGCTCTGGGGCCAACGTCCTGACTTTC; cdr3_aa: CASSSLGLAGESSGANVLTF
clone_size: -; j_call: TRBJ2-2; v_call: TRBV24-1; d_call: TRBD1; cdr3_nt: TGTGCCACCAGAGGGACAGGAAACACCGGGGAGCTGTTTTTT; cdr3_aa: CATRGTGNTGELFF
clone_size: few; j_call: TRBJ1-6; v_call: TRBV20-1; d_call: TRBD1; cdr3_nt: TGCAGTGCTAGAGACCCCGGACAGGATAATTCACCCCTCCACTTT; cdr3_aa: CSARDPGQDNSPLHF
clone_size: few; j_call: TRBJ2-7; v_call: TRBV6-2/TRBV6-3; d_call: -; cdr3_nt: TGTGCCAGCAGTTACTCATTCCGACATGGTGGGACCTACGAGCAGTACTTC; cdr3_aa: CASSYSFRHGGTYEQYF
clone_size: -; j_call: TRBJ2-2; v_call: TRBV6-5; d_call: -; cdr3_nt: TGTGCCAGCAGGCAGCGGGTGACGAACACCGGGGAGCTGTTTTTT; cdr3_aa: CASRQRVTNTGELFF
clone_size: -; j_call: TRBJ2-1; v_call: TRBV9; d_call: -; cdr3_nt: TGTGCCAGCAGCGTAGCCCCTAGCAGAAACAATGAGCAGTTCTTC; cdr3_aa: CASSVAPSRNNEQFF
clone_size: -; j_call: TRBJ1-4; v_call: TRBV6-1; d_call: -; cdr3_nt: TGTGCCAGCAGTGGAGGGGGGACAACAGGGACAACTAATGAAAAACTGTTTTTT; cdr3_aa: CASSGGGTTGTTNEKLFF
clone_size: -; j_call: TRBJ1-2; v_call: TRBV9; d_call: -; cdr3_nt: TGTGCCAGCAGCGATACGGGACGGCACTCCGGTGCCACCTTC; cdr3_aa: CASSDTGRHSGATF